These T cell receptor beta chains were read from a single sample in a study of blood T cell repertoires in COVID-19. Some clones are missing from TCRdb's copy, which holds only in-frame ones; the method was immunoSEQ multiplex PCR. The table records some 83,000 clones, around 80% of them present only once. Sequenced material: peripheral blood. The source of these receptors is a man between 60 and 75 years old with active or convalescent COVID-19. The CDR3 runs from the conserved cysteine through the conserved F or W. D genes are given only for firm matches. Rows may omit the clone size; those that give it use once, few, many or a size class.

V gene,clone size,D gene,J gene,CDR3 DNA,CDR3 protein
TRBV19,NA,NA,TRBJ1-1,TGTGCCACCCGTCTCTGGGAGGAGACTGAAGCTTTCTTT,CATRLWEETEAFF
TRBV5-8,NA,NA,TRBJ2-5,TGTGCCAGCAGGAGGACCGGGACTGGACAAGAGACCCAGTACTTC,CASRRTGTGQETQYF
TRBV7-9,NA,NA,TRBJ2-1,TGTGCCAGCAGCCTATCCAGGTACAATGAGCAGTTCTTC,CASSLSRYNEQFF
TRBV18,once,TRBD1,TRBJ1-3,TGTGCCAGCACAGGGGAGCGGTCTGGAAACACCATATATTTT,CASTGERSGNTIYF
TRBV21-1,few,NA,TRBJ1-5,TGTGCCAGCAGCGGACGACAGGGGAACAATCAGCCCCAGCATTTT,CASSGRQGNNQPQHF
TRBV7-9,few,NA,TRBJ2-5,TGTGCCAGCACCCCGTCGGGTAGTAGCCAAGAGACCCAGTACTTC,CASTPSGSSQETQYF
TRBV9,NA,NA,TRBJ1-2,TGTGCCAGCAGCAAACAGGACTATGGCTACACCTTC,CASSKQDYGYTF
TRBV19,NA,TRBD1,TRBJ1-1,TGTGCCAGTAGTATAGGGGACAGGGTCAACACTGAAGCTTTCTTT,CASSIGDRVNTEAFF
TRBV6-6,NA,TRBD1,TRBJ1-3,TGTGCCAGCAGTTATGGGGCAGGGGGCTCTGGAAACACCATATATTTT,CASSYGAGGSGNTIYF
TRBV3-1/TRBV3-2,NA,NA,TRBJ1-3,TGTGCCAGCAGCCAAGGTGCCGGGGGGGCTGGTATTGGAAACACCATATATTTT,CASSQGAGGAGIGNTIYF
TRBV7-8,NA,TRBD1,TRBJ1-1,TGTGCCAGCACCAAGGACAGGGGCGGAACTGAAGCTTTCTTT,CASTKDRGGTEAFF
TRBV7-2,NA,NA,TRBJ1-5,TGTGCCAGCAGCTTAGCGCTAGGGGATCAGCCCCAGCATTTT,CASSLALGDQPQHF
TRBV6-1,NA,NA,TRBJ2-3,TGTGCCAGCAGTGAACTTGGGGGGGGCAGGACAGATACGCAGTATTTT,CASSELGGGRTDTQYF
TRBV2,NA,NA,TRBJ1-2,TGTGCCAGCAGTGCGGCCTCTGGACAGGGCTACACCTTC,CASSAASGQGYTF
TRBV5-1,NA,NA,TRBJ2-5,TGCGCCAGCAGCTTTTTACAGGGTGGGGAGACCCAGTACTTC,CASSFLQGGETQYF
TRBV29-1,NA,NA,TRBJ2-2,TGCAGCGTAGACGGGGGACGGGGGTCCAACACCGGGGAGCTGTTTTTT,CSVDGGRGSNTGELFF
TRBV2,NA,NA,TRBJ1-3,TGTGCCAGCAGTGCAGGGGCGGGAAACACCATATATTTT,CASSAGAGNTIYF
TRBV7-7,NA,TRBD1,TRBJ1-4,TGTGCTAGCAGCCTCCAACAGGGGGGGAATGAAAAACTGTTTTTT,CASSLQQGGNEKLFF
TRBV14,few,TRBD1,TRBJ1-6,TGTGCCAGCAGCCAAGGGACAGGGTATAATTCACCCCTCCACTTT,CASSQGTGYNSPLHF
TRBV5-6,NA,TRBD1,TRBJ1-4,TGTGCCAGCAGAAGACAGGGGGCAAAACTGTTTTTT,CASRRQGAKLFF
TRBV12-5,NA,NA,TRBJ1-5,TGTGCTAGTGGCGACGACCTCACAGGGCGCAATCAGCCCCAGCATTTT,CASGDDLTGRNQPQHF
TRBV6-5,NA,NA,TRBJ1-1,TGTGCCAGCAGTTACTTGGTCGAGACTGAAGCTTTCTTT,CASSYLVETEAFF
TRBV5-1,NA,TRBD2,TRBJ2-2,TGCGCCAGCAGCGTCAGACTAGCGGGGGGGCCCGGGGAGCTGTTTTTT,CASSVRLAGGPGELFF
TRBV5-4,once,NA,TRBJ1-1,TGTGCCAGCACCGGTCGGGGTAAGGACACTGAAGCTTTCTTT,CASTGRGKDTEAFF
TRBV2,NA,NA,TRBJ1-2,TGTGCCAGCAGTGAGGGGTTCACGGGGGTTAACTATGGCTACACCTTC,CASSEGFTGVNYGYTF
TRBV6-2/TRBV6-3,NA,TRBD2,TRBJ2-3,TGTGCCAGCAGTGACCACCCGGGACTAGCGGGGTACACAGATACGCAGTATTTT,CASSDHPGLAGYTDTQYF
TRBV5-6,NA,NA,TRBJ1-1,TGTGCCAGCAGCCGGTCGGGTACTGAAGCTTTCTTT,CASSRSGTEAFF
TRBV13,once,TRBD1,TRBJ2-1,TGTGCCAGCAGCTGGGGTTTTAGAGGGACAGGGGGGCGGGATGAGCAGTTCTTC,CASSWGFRGTGGRDEQFF
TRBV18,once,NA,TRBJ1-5,TGTGCCAGCTCACCCCCCCCGGGTGGGAGCAATCAGCCCCAGCATTTT,CASSPPPGGSNQPQHF
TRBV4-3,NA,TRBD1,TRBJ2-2,TGCGCCAGCAGCCAGAGAGGACAGGTGAACACCGGGGAGCTGTTTTTT,CASSQRGQVNTGELFF
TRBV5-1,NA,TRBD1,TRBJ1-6,TGCGCCAGCAGCGTAAACGGACAGGGTGATCCTTCACCCCTCCACTTT,CASSVNGQGDPSPLHF
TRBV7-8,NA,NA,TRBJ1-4,TGTGCCAGCAGCTTAGAGGACAAACACCTAACTGCAACTAATGAAAAACTGTTTTTT,CASSLEDKHLTATNEKLFF
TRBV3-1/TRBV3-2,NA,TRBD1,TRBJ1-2,TGTGCCAGCAGCCAATCCAGGGGGTATGGCTACACCTTC,CASSQSRGYGYTF
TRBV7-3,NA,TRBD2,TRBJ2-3,TGTGCCAGCAGCTTAGCGGGGGGCTACACAGATACGCAGTATTTT,CASSLAGGYTDTQYF
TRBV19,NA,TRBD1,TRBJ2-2,TGTGCCAGTAGAGACTGGGACAGGGTCAACACCGGGGAGCTGTTTTTT,CASRDWDRVNTGELFF
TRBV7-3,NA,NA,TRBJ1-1,TGTGCCAGCAGCGCAGGCCCGAACACTGAAGCTTTCTTT,CASSAGPNTEAFF
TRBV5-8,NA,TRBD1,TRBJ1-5,TGTGCCAGCAGCTCGATACAGGGGTATAGCAATCAGCCCCAGCATTTT,CASSSIQGYSNQPQHF
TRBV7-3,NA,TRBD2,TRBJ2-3,TGTGCCAGCAGCTCGGGACTATCCACAGATACGCAGTATTTT,CASSSGLSTDTQYF
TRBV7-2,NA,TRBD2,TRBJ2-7,TGTGCCAGCAGCTTGGGACTAGCGGTCACAGAGCAGTACTTC,CASSLGLAVTEQYF
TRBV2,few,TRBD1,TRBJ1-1,TGTGCCAGCGGACAGGGGAACACTGAAGCTTTCTTT,CASGQGNTEAFF
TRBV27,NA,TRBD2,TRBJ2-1,TGTGCCAGCAGTCTGCCGAAGACTAGCGGGGGGGCAAATGAGCAGTTCTTC,CASSLPKTSGGANEQFF
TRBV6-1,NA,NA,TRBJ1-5,TGTGCCAGCAGTGAACAGCGTTACAGCAATCAGCCCCAGCATTTT,CASSEQRYSNQPQHF
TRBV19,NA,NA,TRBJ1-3,TGTGCCAGTACTCGGACAGCCCCTGGAAACACCATATATTTT,CASTRTAPGNTIYF
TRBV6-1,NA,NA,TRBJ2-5,TGTGCCAGCAGTGAAATTGGCAGACAAGAGACCCAGTACTTC,CASSEIGRQETQYF
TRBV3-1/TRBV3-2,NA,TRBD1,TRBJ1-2,TGTGCCAGCAGCCATAGACAGGGCTCGAACTATGGCTACACCTTC,CASSHRQGSNYGYTF
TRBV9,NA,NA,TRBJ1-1,TGTGCCAGCAGCGTAGTAATAGGGGGGGCTGAAGCTTTCTTT,CASSVVIGGAEAFF
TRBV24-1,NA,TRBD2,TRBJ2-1,TGTGCCACCAGTGATCCAACTAGCGGGGGGGCCGGCAATGAGCAGTTCTTC,CATSDPTSGGAGNEQFF
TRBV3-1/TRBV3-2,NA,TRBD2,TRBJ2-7,TGTGCCAGCAGCCAACTCCCCGGGCTAGCGGGGGGCTCTACGTCCTACGAGCAGTACTTC,CASSQLPGLAGGSTSYEQYF
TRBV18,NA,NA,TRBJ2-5,TGTGCCAGCTCGACAGGACCAAGGGGGAAGACCCAGTACTTC,CASSTGPRGKTQYF
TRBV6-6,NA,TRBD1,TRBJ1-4,TGTGCCAGCAGTTACGGACAGGGGGCTAATGAAAAACTGTTTTTT,CASSYGQGANEKLFF
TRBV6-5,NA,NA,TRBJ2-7,TGTGCCAGCAGTTCAGGGCACCTTTACGAGCAGTACTTC,CASSSGHLYEQYF
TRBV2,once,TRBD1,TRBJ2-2,TGTGCCAGCAGGGACAGGTTGACCGGGGAGCTGTTTTTT,CASRDRLTGELFF
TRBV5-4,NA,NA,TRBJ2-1,TGTGCCAGCAGCTTGAAAGGGGCCACCTCCTACAATGAGCAGTTCTTC,CASSLKGATSYNEQFF
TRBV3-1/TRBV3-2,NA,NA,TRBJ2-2,TGTGCCAGCAGCCAAGGTCCGGGGAACACCGGGGAGCTGTTTTTT,CASSQGPGNTGELFF
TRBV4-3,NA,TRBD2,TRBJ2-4,TGCGCCAGCAGCCAAGACTCTAGCGGGGGGGCGAAGAACATTCAGTACTTC,CASSQDSSGGAKNIQYF
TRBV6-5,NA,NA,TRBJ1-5,TGTGCCAGCAGTTACTCTAGGGGGAGCAATCAGCCCCAGCATTTT,CASSYSRGSNQPQHF